The sequence of this T cell receptor (beta chain) was determined in a study of siplizumab effects on memory and regulatory T cells. For every sample, 90,000 to 100,000 TCR templates were assayed. Sequenced by immunoSEQ multiplex PCR; TCRdb stores in-frame clones only, minus some. Of roughly 82,000 clones in the sample, roughly 87% were seen once. Germline CDR1 reads MRHNA; CDR2 reads SNTAGT. Trimming took 9 bases from V and 7 from J, leaving 3 bases between them. This CDR3 is built from 8 residues. The TCR sequence derives from a human donor in good health. Sequencing used Tregs sorted from blood. The V and J genes are TRBV6-4 and TRBJ1-1; D ambiguous. CDR3 DNA: TGTGCCAGTGATGAAGCTTTCTTT. Translated, it gives CASDEAFF.